The 16 T cell receptor beta chains below come from one sample, sequenced in a study of T cell clones after liver transplantation. Measured with immunoSEQ multiplex PCR; TCRdb has only the in-frame clones, and not every one. The sample lists around 43,000 clones, just over 85% occurring once. Source: CD4+ T cells from blood, taken 24 months after liver transplant. Receptors were obtained from a human patient who received a liver transplant. Some T cells may have originated in the graft donor.

The V and J genes are TRBV19 and TRBJ2-7; D is possibly TRBD2 (6 bases). The ends were cut back, 5 bases at V and 4 bases at J, with 24 bases in the middle. The CDR3 is 17 residues long. Germline assignment: CDR1 LNHDA and CDR2 SQIVND (reference sequence). The CDR3 DNA reads TGTGCCAGTAGTCCCCTACTACGGGACTCAGAAAGGTACGAGCAGTACTTC. Amino acid sequence: CASSPLLRDSERYEQYF.

This clone was counted once. The gene calls are TRBV28 and TRBJ2-1; D remains ambiguous. This CDR3 comprises 14 residues. The germline gives CDR1 MDHEN, CDR2 SYDVKM. Trimming removed 2 bases from V and 2 bases from J, with 7 bases in between. The CDR3 is CASSLGGAYNEQFF. CDR3 nucleotide sequence: TGTGCCAGCAGTTTAGGTGGGGCCTACAATGAGCAGTTCTTC.

This clone was seen once. The rearrangement links TRBV19 to TRBJ1-1, with 9 positions matching TRBD1. This CDR3 has 20 residues. Germline lookup yields CDR1 LNHDA and CDR2 SQIVND (reference sequence). After removal of 6 bases from V and 6 bases from J, the junction contained 26 bases not matched to a gene. The CDR3 sequence is CASSPNLGPGQGTLRAEAFF. Written as DNA, the CDR3 is TGTGCCAGTAGCCCAAACCTGGGACCGGGACAGGGAACTTTAAGGGCTGAAGCTTTCTTT.

This chain connects TRBV19 to TRBJ1-1; D is perhaps TRBD1 (6 bases). The CDR3 runs to 13 residues. Trimming removed 7 bases from V and 0 bases from J, with 9 bases in between. The V gene's germline CDR1 is LNHDA and CDR2 SQIVND (reference sequence). CDR3 in DNA: TGTGCCAGTATCGGACAGATGAACACTGAAGCTTTCTTT. Its translation: CASIGQMNTEAFF.

CDR3 DNA: TGTGCCAGTAGTACAGGGGCTACATACTATGGCTACACCTTC. Protein: CASSTGATYYGYTF. This sequence joins TRBV19 and TRBJ1-2, with D possibly matching TRBD1 (6 bases). CDR1 is LNHDA, CDR2 SQIVND, per germline (reference sequence). Trimming shortened V by 4 bases and J by 3 bases, and 12 bases separated the two germline ends. The CDR3 covers 14 residues.

The V and J genes are TRBV20-1 and TRBJ1-1; D unresolved. The CDR3 extends over 10 amino acids. The V gene's germline CDR1 is DFQATT and CDR2 SNEGSKA (reference sequence). The CDR3 loop is CRPFITEAFF. CDR3 nucleotide sequence: TGCAGGCCCTTTATAACTGAAGCTTTCTTT.

The chain employs TRBV21-1 and TRBJ2-3; the tabulated D call, TRBD2, remains unverified against the DNA. TRBV21-1 counts as a pseudogene. This CDR3 has 17 residues. The CDR3 reads CASSKAPGGRLTDTQYF. The DNA for the CDR3 is TGTGCCAGCAGCAAAGCGCCGGGGGGGCGCCTCACAGATACGCAGTATTTT.

The V call is TRBV2, the J call TRBJ2-3; 8 positions agree with TRBD2. The V gene end was trimmed by 8 bases and the J gene end by 0 bases; junction bases not matched to a gene: 4. Germline V gene sequence: CDR1 SNHLY, CDR2 FYNNEI. There are 14 residues in the CDR3. For the CDR3, the DNA is TGTGCCAGCGGGGCGGGGGGAAGCACAGATACGCAGTATTTT. Amino acids: CASGAGGSTDTQYF.

The chain employs TRBV18 and TRBJ1-1; D is uncertain. V was clipped by 5 bases and J by 3 bases, with 7 bases between them. There are 12 residues in the CDR3. Germline CDR1 and CDR2: KGHSH and LQKENI. The CDR3: CASSSGDTEAFF. The CDR3 DNA reads TGTGCCAGCTCATCTGGGGACACTGAAGCTTTCTTT. Looking up the rest from reference TRBV18 and TRBJ1-1 gives the full variable domain: NAGVMQNPRHLVRRRGQEARLRCSPMKGHSHVYWYRQLPEEGLKFMVYLQKENIIDESGMPKERFSAEFPKEGPSILRIQQVVRGDSAAYFCASSSGDTEAFFGQGTRLTVV.

This sequence joins TRBV18 and TRBJ2-7; 9 bases match TRBD1. CDR3 length equals 14 residues. V was clipped by 6 bases and J by 5 bases; unmatched bases: 8. The germline CDR1 and CDR2 sequences are KGHSH and LQKENI. DNA for the CDR3: TGTGCCAGCTCCGTACAGGGGGCGAGGAACGAGCAGTACTTC. Protein: CASSVQGARNEQYF.

The V gene is TRBV19, the J gene TRBJ1-2; 8 bases match TRBD1. Per the germline V gene, CDR1 is LNHDA and CDR2 is SQIVND (reference sequence). The CDR3 contains 19 residues. With V trimmed by 5 bases and J by 0 bases, 17 bases remained unmatched. Written as DNA, the CDR3 is TGTGCCAGTAGTCTCCACTACAAAGGACAGGGAGTAGCTAACTATGGCTACACCTTC. This sequence encodes CASSLHYKGQGVANYGYTF.

The chain recombines TRBV5-1 with TRBJ1-6; D not certain. Germline loops: CDR1 SGHRS, CDR2 YFSETQ. The CDR3 length is 15 residues. Trimming stripped 0 bases from V and 7 bases from J, with 11 bases between. The CDR3 coding sequence is TGCGCCAGCAGCTTGGGGGAGTCTCCCAATTCACCCCTCCACTTT. It is translated as CASSLGESPNSPLHF.

The V gene is TRBV2, the J gene TRBJ1-5; TRBD1 agrees at 11 bases. In germline, CDR1 is SNHLY, CDR2 FYNNEI. CDR3 length: 15 residues. Trimming took 3 bases from V and 6 from J; bases not matched to a gene: 4. CDR3 DNA: TGTGCCAGCAGTGAGGACAGGGGGCTTACTCAGCCCCAGCATTTT. Translated, it gives CASSEDRGLTQPQHF.

The V gene is TRBV21-1, the J gene TRBJ2-2; the table's D call, TRBD2, has no DNA check behind it. TRBV21-1 is shown as a pseudogene. This CDR3 has 13 residues. In DNA, the CDR3 is TGTGCCATCCTGCGGGGGGCGAACGGGGAGCTGTTTTTT. This sequence encodes CAILRGANGELFF.

The chain combines TRBV7-6 with TRBJ2-5, with 9 bases lining up with TRBD1. The germline gives CDR1 SGHVS, CDR2 FNYEAQ. This CDR3 has 15 amino acids. V gave up 5 bases and J gave up 3 bases; unmatched junction bases: 7. Here the CDR3 reads CASSLIGDREETQYF. DNA of the CDR3: TGTGCCAGCAGCCTTATAGGGGACAGGGAAGAGACCCAGTACTTC. The entire variable domain, with the rest obtained from reference TRBV7-6 and TRBJ2-5, is as follows: GAGVSQSPRYKVTKRGQDVALRCDPISGHVSLYWYRQALGQGPEFLTYFNYEAQQDKSGLPNDRFSAERPEGSISTLTIQRTEQRDSAMYRCASSLIGDREETQYFGPGTRLLVL.

The J gene is TRBJ2-7, the V gene TRBV5-4, with 11 bases fitting TRBD2. This CDR3 is built from 16 residues. CDR1 SGHNT and CDR2 YYREEE come from the germline V gene (reference sequence). With V trimmed by 3 bases and J by 7 bases, 12 bases remained unmatched. CDR3 sequence (DNA): TGTGCCAGCAGCTCACCGGCTAGCGGGAGGTTTCAAGAGCAGTACTTC. This sequence encodes CASSSPASGRFQEQYF.